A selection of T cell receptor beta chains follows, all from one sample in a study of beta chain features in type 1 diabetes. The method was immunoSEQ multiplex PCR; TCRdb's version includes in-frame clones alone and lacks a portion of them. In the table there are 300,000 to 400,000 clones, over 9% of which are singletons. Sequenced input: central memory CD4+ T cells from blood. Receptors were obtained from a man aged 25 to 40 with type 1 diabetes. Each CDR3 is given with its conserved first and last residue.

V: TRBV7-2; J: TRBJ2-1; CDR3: CASSLVGLSSYNEQFF
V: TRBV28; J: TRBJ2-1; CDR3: CASSPSGSGYNEQFF
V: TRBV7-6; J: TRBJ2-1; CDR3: CASSFGTGVYNEQFF
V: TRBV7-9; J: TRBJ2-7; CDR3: CASSLAGAGGYEQYF
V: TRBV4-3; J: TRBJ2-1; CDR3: CASSQDRELAGDPEQFF
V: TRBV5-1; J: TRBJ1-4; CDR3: CASSRGQGRIEKLFF
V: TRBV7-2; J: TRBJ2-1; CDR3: CASSLAVAGYNEQFF
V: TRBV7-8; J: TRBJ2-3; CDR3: CASGRAPDTQYF
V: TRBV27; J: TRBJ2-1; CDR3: CASSPQGQGITYNEQFF
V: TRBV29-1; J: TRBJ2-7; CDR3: CSVGVSGSSYEQYF
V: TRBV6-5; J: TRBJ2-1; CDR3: CASTRAGGSNEQFF
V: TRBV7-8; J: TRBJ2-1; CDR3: CASSFPITNEQFF
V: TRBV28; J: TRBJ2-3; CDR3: CASSPMAGRDTQYF
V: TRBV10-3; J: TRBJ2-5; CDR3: CAISDLGTSGAQYF
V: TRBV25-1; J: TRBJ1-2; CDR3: CASRARTGQGYTF
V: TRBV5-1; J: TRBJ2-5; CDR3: CASSPDLETQYF
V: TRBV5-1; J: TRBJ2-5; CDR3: CASRQTGETQYF
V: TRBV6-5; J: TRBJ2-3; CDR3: CASSPESDTQYF
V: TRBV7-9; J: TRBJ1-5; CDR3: CASSSGTGYSEPQHF
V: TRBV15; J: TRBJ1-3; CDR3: CATSRDHDRSNTIYF
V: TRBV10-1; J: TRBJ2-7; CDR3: CASSENLIYEQYF
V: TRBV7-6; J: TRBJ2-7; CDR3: CASSSKGSYEQYF
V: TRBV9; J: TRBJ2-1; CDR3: CASSVGAGAYNEQFF
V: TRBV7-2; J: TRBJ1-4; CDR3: CASSLVSETREKLFF
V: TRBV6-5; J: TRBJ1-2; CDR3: CASRGTNNYGYTF
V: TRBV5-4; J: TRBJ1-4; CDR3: CASSLPPPDDEKLFF
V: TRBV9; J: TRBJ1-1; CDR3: CASSLGQGVTVRYTEAFF
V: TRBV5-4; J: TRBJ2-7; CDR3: CASSLGSGTLSYEQYF
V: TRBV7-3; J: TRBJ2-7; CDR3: CASSFDPNTEQYF